These 27 T cell receptor beta chains came from one sample sequenced in a study of blood T cell repertoires in COVID-19. Generated by immunoSEQ multiplex PCR, the TCRdb table keeps only in-frame clones and is missing some. The sample holds some 150,000 clones; around 87% are singletons and the top ten take approximately 4.1%. The sample comprised peripheral blood. These receptors were obtained from an older woman with active or convalescent COVID-19.

The rearrangement joins TRBV10-3 to TRBJ1-5; TRBD1 aligns across 11 bases. Germline V gene lookup returns CDR1 ENHRY and CDR2 SYGVKD. CDR3 length: 14 amino acids. The V segment lost 6 bases and the J segment 4 bases; nucleotides outside the gene matches: 2. The CDR3 region is CAISGQGANQPQHF. CDR3 nucleotides: TGTGCCATCAGCGGACAGGGGGCGAATCAGCCCCAGCATTTT.

The chain has TRBV7-3 and TRBJ2-3, with 11 positions matching TRBD2. The CDR3 runs to 18 residues. CDR1 is SGHTA and CDR2 is FQGTGA in the germline V gene. Trimming at V came to 4 bases and at J to 4 bases, leaving 13 bases not matched to a gene. CDR3 sequence (DNA): TGTGCCAGCAGCTCGGGCTCACGTTTTAGCGGGGGGGCAGATACGCAGTATTTT. Translating it yields CASSSGSRFSGGADTQYF.

The genes are TRBV5-8 and TRBJ2-5, with TRBD1 matching over 9 bases. The J segment lost 5 bases and the V segment lost 0 bases, leaving 11 bases of the junction unmatched. Per the germline V gene, CDR1 is SGHTS and CDR2 is YDEGEE. This CDR3 has 17 amino acids. The CDR3 sequence is CASSLARTGGFGETQYF. The CDR3 bases are TGTGCCAGCAGCTTGGCCCGAACAGGGGGCTTTGGGGAGACCCAGTACTTC.

The chain uses TRBV5-4 and TRBJ1-6; no reliable D call. CDR3 length: 14 residues. Trimming pared 0 bases from V and 6 bases from J, leaving 7 bases between. From germline, CDR1 is SGHNT and CDR2 YYREEE (reference sequence). The CDR3 region is CASSLDSSNSPLHF. The DNA for the CDR3 is TGTGCCAGCAGCTTGGACAGCAGTAATTCACCCCTCCACTTT. The full variable domain, in which reference TRBV5-4 and TRBJ1-6 provide the parts outside the CDR3, is ETGVTQSPTHLIKTRGQQVTLRCSSQSGHNTVSWYQQALGQGPQFIFQYYREEENGRGNFPPRFSGLQFPNYSSELNVNALELDDSALYLCASSLDSSNSPLHFGNGTRLTVT.

This clone was counted a few times. The chain is built from TRBV7-9 and TRBJ1-4; D unclear. Germline assignment: CDR1 SEHNR and CDR2 FQNEAQ (reference sequence). Trimming shortened V by 1 base and J by 2 bases, and 20 bases separated the two germline ends. There are 19 residues in the CDR3. CDR3 loop: CASSLDLHPRKPTNEKLFF. The DNA for the CDR3 is TGTGCCAGCAGCTTAGATCTCCACCCCAGAAAACCCACTAATGAAAAACTGTTTTTT.

The chain uses TRBV7-8 and TRBJ2-5; the D is unclear. CDR1 and CDR2 (germline): SGHVS, FQNEAQ. This CDR3 is built from 12 residues. V dropped 5 bases and J dropped 7 bases, with 11 bases sitting between them. CDR3 coding DNA: TGTGCCAGCAGCCCTACGTACGGGACCCAGTACTTC. Translation gives CASSPTYGTQYF.

Here the CDR3 reads CASRQGSGGNTIYF. The CDR3, as DNA: TGTGCCAGCCGACAGGGATCGGGCGGAAACACCATATATTTT. The rearrangement uses TRBV7-2 and TRBJ1-3; TRBD1 agrees at 7 bases. The V gene's germline CDR1 is SGHTA and CDR2 FQGNSA. Losses at the gene ends were 8 bases for V and 4 bases for J; bases not matched to a gene: 8. The CDR3 has 14 amino acids.

This chain links TRBV7-8 with TRBJ1-2; tentative D call: TRBD1 (6 bases). CDR3 length: 16 residues. The germline CDR1 and CDR2 sequences are SGHVS and FQNEAQ. The ends were cut back, 4 bases at V and 2 bases at J, with 17 bases in the middle. This CDR3 reads CASSSARDRNNYGYTF. CDR3 DNA sequence: TGTGCCAGCAGCTCGGCTCGTGACAGGAACAACTATGGCTACACCTTC.

The V and J genes are TRBV3-1 (or the pseudogene TRBV3-2) and TRBJ2-4, with D possibly being TRBD1 (6 bases). Per germline, CDR1 LGHDT and CDR2 YNNKEL (reference sequence). The V end lost 4 bases, the J end lost 0 bases, and 13 bases lay between the germline ends. The CDR3 sequence is 16 residues long. The CDR3 DNA sequence: TGTGCCAGCAGCCCTACAGGGACCTTAGCCAAAAACATTCAGTACTTC. Translated, it gives CASSPTGTLAKNIQYF.

The rearrangement uses TRBV2 and TRBJ1-2; D gene unclear. Germline V gene sequence: CDR1 SNHLY, CDR2 FYNNEI. V lost 3 bases and J 6 bases, leaving 5 bases between the germline ends. CDR3 length: 11 amino acids. As DNA, the CDR3 is TGTGCCAGCAGTGACACGGATGGCTACACCTTC. Its translation: CASSDTDGYTF.

The V call is TRBV11-2, the J call TRBJ1-1; maybe TRBD1 (5 bases). CDR3 length: 13 residues. The germline V gene encodes CDR1 SGHAT and CDR2 FQNNGV. The germline V and J ends were trimmed by 1 base and 6 bases, with 9 bases remaining between them. In DNA, the CDR3 is TGTGCCAGCAGCTTAGGGACAAAGCCTGAAGCTTTCTTT. Translated: CASSLGTKPEAFF.

The chain employs TRBV19 and TRBJ1-1; weak D call: TRBD1 (6 bases). The length of the CDR3 is 13 residues. Trimming cost V 7 bases and J 4 bases, with 13 bases left between them. Germline lookup yields CDR1 LNHDA and CDR2 SQIVND (reference sequence). CDR3 DNA: TGTGCCAGTACCATCCGAGGGGGCACTGAAGCTTTCTTT. This sequence encodes CASTIRGGTEAFF.

The chain carries TRBV4-1 and TRBJ2-7; 8 bases line up with TRBD1. Germline values: CDR1 MGHRA, CDR2 YSYEKL. This CDR3 has 14 amino acids. J lost 2 bases, V lost 5 bases, and 5 bases had no gene match. The CDR3 nucleotides are TGCGCCAGCAGCGCCGGGACAGGAACCTACGAGCAGTACTTC. Residues: CASSAGTGTYEQYF.

This clone was observed a handful of times. Distinct nucleotide sequences in the sample also encode this CDR3. V usage is TRBV5-5 and J usage is TRBJ2-7; D perhaps matches TRBD2 (5 bases). The CDR3 is 14 amino acids. V was clipped by 0 bases and J by 3 bases, with 10 bases between them. Germline loops: CDR1 SGHKS, CDR2 YYEKEE (reference sequence). The DNA of the CDR3 is TGTGCCAGCAGCTTGGAAGCAGGAGGCTACGAGCAGTACTTC. It encodes CASSLEAGGYEQYF.

This chain uses TRBV6-5 with TRBJ2-7; D unresolved. There are 11 residues in the CDR3. The V end lost 10 bases, the J end lost 6 bases, and 13 bases lay between the germline ends. Germline V gene lookup returns CDR1 MNHEY and CDR2 SVGAGI. The CDR3 DNA sequence: TGTGCCACGTTGCCGGAGACCGAGCAGTACTTC. Translation gives CATLPETEQYF.

This sequence joins TRBV7-2 and TRBJ1-4; D call uncertain. The CDR3 runs to 15 residues. From germline, CDR1 is SGHTA and CDR2 FQGNSA. Trimming stripped 7 bases from V and 2 bases from J, with 14 bases between. CDR3 amino acids: CASTPRSGTNEKLFF. The CDR3, as DNA: TGTGCCAGCACCCCGAGGAGCGGGACTAATGAAAAACTGTTTTTT.

The chain uses TRBV27 and TRBJ2-5; 7 positions match TRBD1. Germline-derived CDR1 and CDR2 are MNHEY and SMNVEV (reference sequence). V was pared by 6 bases and J by 4 bases, with 11 bases of the junction left unmatched. The CDR3 runs 15 residues. CDR3 in DNA: TGTGCCAGCAGGAAGGGACAGCCGCCTGGAGAGACCCAGTACTTC. Encoded protein: CASRKGQPPGETQYF.

The gene calls are TRBV11-2 and TRBJ1-4; TRBD1 matches 7 bases. V was pared by 7 bases and J by 8 bases, with 13 bases of the junction left unmatched. Germline V gene sequence: CDR1 SGHAT, CDR2 FQNNGV. There are 15 residues in the CDR3. CDR3 region: CASTTTRQGGEKLFF. The CDR3 coding sequence is TGTGCCAGCACCACGACCAGACAGGGTGGAGAAAAACTGTTTTTT. Full variable domain (rest looked up from reference TRBV11-2 and TRBJ1-4): EAGVAQSPRYKIIEKRQSVAFWCNPISGHATLYWYQQILGQGPKLLIQFQNNGVVDDSQLPKDRFSAERLKGVDSTLKIQPAKLEDSAVYLCASTTTRQGGEKLFFGSGTQLSVL.

The chain joins TRBV5-1 to TRBJ2-3; TRBD1 is a possible D gene (7 bases). The CDR3 contains 17 residues. V gave up 4 bases and J gave up 2 bases, with 20 bases separating them. Germline V lookup: CDR1 SGHRS, CDR2 YFSETQ. In DNA, the CDR3 is TGCGCCAGCAGCGGGGGGCCCGGGACAGTCTACACAGATACGCAGTATTTT. This gives the protein CASSGGPGTVYTDTQYF.

CDR3 sequence reads: CSASPIQETQYF. CDR3 nucleotide sequence: TGCAGTGCTAGTCCCATCCAAGAGACCCAGTACTTC. The rearrangement uses TRBV20-1 and TRBJ2-5; D remains ambiguous. The CDR3 runs 12 residues. Trimming left V 3 bases short and J 1 base short, with 6 bases between. Germline V gene data show CDR1 as DFQATT and CDR2 as SNEGSKA (reference sequence).

The chain couples TRBV19 to TRBJ1-1; D possibly corresponds to TRBD1 (6 bases). The V and J ends lost 1 base and 5 bases respectively, with 14 bases between them. The V gene's germline CDR1 is LNHDA and CDR2 SQIVND (reference sequence). The CDR3 totals 15 residues. The CDR3 bases are TGTGCCAGTAGTATAGTTGTCAGGGGAAGTACTGAAGCTTTCTTT. Translating gives CASSIVVRGSTEAFF.

V is TRBV7-2 and J is TRBJ2-5, with D possibly being TRBD2 (6 bases). Germline V gene data show CDR1 as SGHTA and CDR2 as FQGNSA. V lost 5 bases, J lost 7 bases, and 17 bases lay in between. This CDR3 has 14 amino acids. The DNA for the CDR3 is TGTGCCAGCAGCGCCGGGGGAGAAACAGGGACCCAGTACTTC. Translating gives CASSAGGETGTQYF.

In this sample, this clone turned up a few times. V is TRBV20-1 and J is TRBJ1-3; 8 positions agree with TRBD1. Germline V lookup: CDR1 DFQATT, CDR2 SNEGSKA (reference sequence). V lost 3 bases to trimming and J lost 1 base; unmatched junction nucleotides: 8. The CDR3 contains 16 residues. The CDR3 sequence is CSASWTGPLSGNTIYF. Here the CDR3 DNA reads TGCAGTGCTAGTTGGACAGGGCCTTTATCTGGAAACACCATATATTTT.

V is TRBV4-1 and J is TRBJ2-3; D may be TRBD2 (5 bases). The V gene lost 8 bases and the J gene lost 9 bases, with 21 bases spanning the gap. Germline loops: CDR1 MGHRA, CDR2 YSYEKL. There are 14 residues in the CDR3. CDR3 sequence (DNA): TGCGCCAGCTCCACGGTCAAATTTACGGGGACGCAGTATTTT. Its protein is CASSTVKFTGTQYF.

The chain has TRBV6-5 and TRBJ1-2; 8 bases are shared with TRBD1. J gave up 4 bases and V 5 bases, and 9 bases lay outside the gene matches. The CDR3 length is 15 residues. CDR1 and CDR2 (germline): MNHEY, SVGAGI. The CDR3 loop is CASSKIQGGGYGYTF. As DNA, the CDR3 is TGTGCCAGCAGTAAAATACAGGGGGGGGGCTATGGCTACACCTTC.

The table lists this clone with a few counts. The chain couples TRBV7-2 to TRBJ1-2; 7 nucleotides align to TRBD1. CDR1 and CDR2 from the germline V gene are SGHTA and FQGNSA. The CDR3 extends over 16 amino acids. V lost 5 bases, J lost 6 bases, and 15 bases stayed unmatched. The CDR3 spells CASSPTRDSLLNGYTF. For the CDR3, the DNA is TGTGCCAGCAGCCCAACGAGGGACAGCCTGTTGAATGGCTACACCTTC.

This chain uses TRBV10-3 with TRBJ1-2; weak D call: TRBD1 (5 bases). CDR1 is ENHRY and CDR2 is SYGVKD in the germline V gene. Trimming stripped 10 bases from V and 8 bases from J, with 17 bases between. This CDR3 contains 12 residues. The CDR3 protein is CATQGGEDGYTF. The DNA for the CDR3 is TGTGCCACCCAGGGCGGGGAAGACGGCTACACCTTC.